This TCR beta chain was obtained from a study of response to subunit inactivated influenza vaccine. This clonotype was detected many times. Its antigen is undetermined. Study-wide results and limits: Researchers suggested that each seasonal influenza vaccination recruits few new T cells.

TCRdb analysed the RT-PCR reads with MiXCR anew, one entry per CDR3 protein. Of roughly 500,000 distinct CDR3 sequences in the sample, 15% to 20% were seen once. The V gene lost 2 bases and the J gene lost 1 base, with 12 bases spanning the gap. Germline CDR1 MGHRA, CDR2 YSYEKL. CDR3 length: 16 residues. The chain joins TRBV4-1 to TRBJ2-1; D is undetermined. The source material was CD4+ T cells sorted from PBMCs, sampled 23 months after vaccination. This TCR was sampled from a man aged 45-69 years who received an inactivated influenza vaccine. The CDR3 spells CASSQLGTKSYNEQFF. The CDR3 DNA follows: TGCGCCAGCAGCCAACTGGGAACGAAATCCTACAATGAGCAGTTCTTC.